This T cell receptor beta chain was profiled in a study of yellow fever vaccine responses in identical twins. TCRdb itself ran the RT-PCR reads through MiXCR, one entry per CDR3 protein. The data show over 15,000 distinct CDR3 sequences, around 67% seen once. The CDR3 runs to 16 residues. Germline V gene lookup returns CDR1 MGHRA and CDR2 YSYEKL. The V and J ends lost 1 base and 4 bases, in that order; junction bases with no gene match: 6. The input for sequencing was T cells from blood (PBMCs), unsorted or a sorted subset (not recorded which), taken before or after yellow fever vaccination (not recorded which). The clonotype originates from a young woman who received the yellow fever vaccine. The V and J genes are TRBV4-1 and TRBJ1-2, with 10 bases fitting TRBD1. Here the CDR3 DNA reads TGCGCCAGCAGCCAAGTCAAGGGACAGGGGTTCTATGGCTACACCTTC. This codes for CASSQVKGQGFYGYTF.